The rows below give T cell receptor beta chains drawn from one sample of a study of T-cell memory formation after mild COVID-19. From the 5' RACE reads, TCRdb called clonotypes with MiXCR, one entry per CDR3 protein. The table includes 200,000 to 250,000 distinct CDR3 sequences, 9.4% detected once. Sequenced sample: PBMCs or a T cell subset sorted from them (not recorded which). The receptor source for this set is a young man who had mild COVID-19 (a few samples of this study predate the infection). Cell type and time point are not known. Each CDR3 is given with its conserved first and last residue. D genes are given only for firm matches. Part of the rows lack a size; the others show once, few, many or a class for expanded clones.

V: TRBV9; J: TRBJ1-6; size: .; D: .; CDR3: CASSVAGVNSPLHF; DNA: TGTGCCAGCAGCGTAGCCGGGGTGAATTCACCCCTCCACTTT
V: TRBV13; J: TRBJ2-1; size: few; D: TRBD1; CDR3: CASSLTGQVTPNEQFF; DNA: TGTGCCAGCAGCCTGACCGGACAGGTAACGCCCAATGAGCAGTTCTTC
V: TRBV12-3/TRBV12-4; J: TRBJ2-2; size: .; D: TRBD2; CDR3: CASSFRTPTPGLATTGELFF; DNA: TGTGCCAGCAGTTTCCGTACTCCGACTCCGGGACTAGCGACCACCGGGGAGCTGTTTTTT
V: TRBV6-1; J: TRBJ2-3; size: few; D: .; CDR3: CATWDRQRGDTQYF; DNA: TGTGCCACCTGGGACCGGCAACGGGGAGATACGCAGTATTTT
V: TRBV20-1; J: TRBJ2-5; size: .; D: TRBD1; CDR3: CSAKDPGQGETQYF; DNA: TGCAGTGCTAAAGATCCGGGACAGGGGGAGACCCAGTACTTC
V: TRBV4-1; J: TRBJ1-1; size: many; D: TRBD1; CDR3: CASSQEGQSDTEAFF; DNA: TGCGCCAGCAGCCAAGAGGGACAGTCTGACACTGAAGCTTTCTTT
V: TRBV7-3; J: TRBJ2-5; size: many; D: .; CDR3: CASSRREGETQYF; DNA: TGTGCCAGCAGCAGGAGAGAGGGAGAGACCCAGTACTTC
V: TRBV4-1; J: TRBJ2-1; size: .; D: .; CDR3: CASSVEGGRDNEQFF; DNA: TGCGCCAGCTCAGTAGAGGGGGGGCGGGACAATGAGCAGTTCTTC
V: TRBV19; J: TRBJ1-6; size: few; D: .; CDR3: CASSPGPMNSPLHF; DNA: TGTGCCAGTAGTCCCGGACCGATGAATTCACCCCTCCACTTT
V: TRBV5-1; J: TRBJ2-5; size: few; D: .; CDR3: CASSFNGPYQETQYF; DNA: TGCGCCAGCAGCTTCAATGGCCCGTATCAAGAGACCCAGTACTTC